This record covers a single T cell receptor (beta chain). Its antigen remains unidentified. At one end, the junction sequence differs from germline, possibly due to a read error. Measured with immunoSEQ multiplex PCR; TCRdb has only the in-frame clones, and not every one. The sample lists over 25,000 clones, more than 75% occurring once. These data come from a study of T cells in localized non-small cell lung cancer. Study findings and constraints: A median approximately 61 of the top 100 tumor clones appeared in adjacent lung. The study found T cell clonality highest in uninvolved adjacent lung, above tumor.

The CDR3 is 12 residues long. Germline V gene data show CDR1 as KGHSH and CDR2 as LQKENI. Sequencing used peripheral blood, obtained before any cancer treatment. V usage is TRBV18 and J usage is TRBJ1-1; 7 positions match TRBD1. This TCR derives from an older male donor with stage II squamous cell lung carcinoma. The CDR3 sequence is CASSQTGTETFF. In nucleotides, the CDR3 is TGTGCCAGCTCACAGACAGGGACTGAAACTTTCTTT. The complete variable domain, with remaining parts taken from reference TRBV18 and TRBJ1-1, reads NAGVMQNPRHLVRRRGQEARLRCSPMKGHSHVYWYRQLPEEGLKFMVYLQKENIIDESGMPKERFSAEFPKEGPSILRIQQVVRGDSAAYFCASSQTGTETFFGQGTRLTVV.